Listed here are 8 T cell receptor beta chains from one sample, sequenced in a study of blood T cell repertoires in COVID-19. Profiled with immunoSEQ multiplex PCR; TCRdb holds only in-frame clones, not every one. Among about 250,000 clones listed, roughly 90% were seen once. Material: peripheral blood. Receptor source: a woman in her 40s who had recovered from COVID-19.

This chain uses TRBV4-2 with TRBJ2-1; 7 nucleotides match TRBD2. This CDR3 has 15 residues. The trim removed 0 bases at V and 12 bases at J, leaving 11 bases unmatched. Per germline, CDR1 LGHNA and CDR2 YNFKEQ. In DNA form, the CDR3 reads TGTGCCAGCAGCCAAGATCAAGCTAGCGGTCCTCCGCAGTTCTTC. Protein: CASSQDQASGPPQFF.

This clone was detected many times. This chain joins TRBV7-3 and TRBJ2-1; 12 bases map to TRBD2. The CDR3 covers 18 residues. Per the germline V gene, CDR1 is SGHTA and CDR2 is FQGTGA. The V gene end was trimmed by 0 bases and the J gene end by 4 bases; junction bases not matched to a gene: 7. The CDR3 reads CASSLTHPSGGDYNEQFF. CDR3 nucleotides: TGTGCCAGCAGCTTAACCCACCCTAGCGGGGGGGATTACAATGAGCAGTTCTTC.

The sample holds one count of this clone. The chain employs TRBV24-1 and TRBJ2-3; 9 bases match TRBD2. V lost 3 bases and J lost 1; bases outside the gene matches: 7. CDR1 is KGHDR and CDR2 is SFDVKD in the germline V gene. CDR3 length: 17 amino acids. DNA for the CDR3: TGTGCCACCAGTGATAGATTAGCGGGAGTTGGCACAGATACGCAGTATTTT. It yields the protein CATSDRLAGVGTDTQYF.

The chain has TRBV28 and TRBJ2-2; perhaps TRBD2 as D (6 bases). V dropped 5 bases and J dropped 7 bases, with 17 bases sitting between them. Germline V gives CDR1 MDHEN, CDR2 SYDVKM. The CDR3 runs to 15 residues. The CDR3 loop is CASSPSGLFIGELFF. Written as DNA, the CDR3 is TGTGCCAGCAGTCCCTCGGGACTCTTCATCGGGGAGCTGTTTTTT.

This chain links TRBV7-8 with TRBJ1-5; 9 bases are shared with TRBD1. CDR3 length: 17 residues. CDR1 SGHVS and CDR2 FQNEAQ come from the germline V gene. V shed 4 bases, J shed 3 bases, and the junction held 10 bases outside the gene matches. CDR3 in amino acids: CASSSRSGQGSNQPQHF. In nucleotides, the CDR3 is TGTGCCAGCAGCTCGAGGTCGGGACAGGGCTCCAATCAGCCCCAGCATTTT.

The chain uses TRBV4-1 and TRBJ1-5; 7 nucleotides align to TRBD1. V dropped 0 bases and J dropped 2; count of bases not matched to a gene: 1. This CDR3 is 15 amino acids long. Per the germline V gene, CDR1 is MGHRA and CDR2 is YSYEKL. CDR3 sequence (DNA): TGCGCCAGCAGCCAAGAAGGGGGCGGCAATCAGCCCCAGCATTTT. It is translated as CASSQEGGGNQPQHF.

This clone came up once. The chain has TRBV9 and TRBJ2-7, with a tentative D call TRBD1 (6 bases). Per the germline V gene, CDR1 is SGDLS and CDR2 is YYNGEE. The CDR3 sequence is 14 residues long. The germline V and J ends were trimmed by 4 bases and 1 base, with 12 bases remaining between them. This chain's CDR3 is CASSPRQESYEQYF. The CDR3, as DNA: TGTGCCAGCAGCCCGCGACAGGAGTCCTACGAGCAGTACTTC.

The chain combines TRBV6-1 with TRBJ1-3; D unclear. The V and J ends lost 7 bases and 0 bases respectively, with 10 bases between them. Germline loops: CDR1 MNHNS, CDR2 SASEGT. The CDR3 contains 14 residues. CDR3 bases: TGTGCCAGCAACCCCGGGGACTCTGGAAACACCATATATTTT. Residues: CASNPGDSGNTIYF.